The rows below give T cell receptor beta chains drawn from one sample of a study of blood T cells in healthy people across ages. One entry per CDR3 protein, called by TCRdb with MiXCR from the 5' RACE reads. The sample has approximately 1.5 million distinct CDR3 sequences, about 31% seen once. The specimen sequenced was blood. The receptors here all came from a woman in her 30s in good health. The CDR3 runs from the conserved cysteine through the conserved F or W. The D gene is left open where the match is weak. Size is omitted from some rows. Given values are once, few, many or a class for expanded clones.

NA,TRBV3-1,TRBJ1-1,NA,TGTGCCAGCAGCCCTAGGGACTTGAACACTGAAGCTTTCTTT,CASSPRDLNTEAFF
NA,TRBV7-9,TRBJ2-3,many,TGTGCCAGCAGCCCAACCTCAGGGGATACGCAGTATTTT,CASSPTSGDTQYF
NA,TRBV29-1,TRBJ2-1,many,TGCAGCGCCTTGCTCAGGGACTACAATGAGCAGTTCTTC,CSALLRDYNEQFF
TRBD2,TRBV4-1,TRBJ2-7,few,TGCGCCAGCAGCCAACCTACTAGCGGGAATCGAGAGCAGTACTTC,CASSQPTSGNREQYF
NA,TRBV6-2/TRBV6-3,TRBJ2-7,NA,TGTGCCAGCAGCCAAGGACTCCAGGGCGAGCAGTACTTC,CASSQGLQGEQYF
NA,TRBV6-6,TRBJ2-7,NA,TGTGCCAGCAGTGACTCGAGGCAGGGCTACGAGCAGTACTTC,CASSDSRQGYEQYF
TRBD2,TRBV5-1,TRBJ2-3,NA,TGCGCCAGCACGGGGCGGGAGAATTCTGGCACAGATACGCAGTATTTT,CASTGRENSGTDTQYF
NA,TRBV12-3/TRBV12-4,TRBJ2-2,NA,TGTGCCAGCAGTTTTTTCGGAACCTCGAACACCGGGGAGCTGTTTTTT,CASSFFGTSNTGELFF
TRBD2,TRBV5-1,TRBJ2-5,NA,TGCGCCAGCAGCTTGAGCGGGGGGAATACCGGCGGGGAGACCCAGTACTTC,CASSLSGGNTGGETQYF
TRBD1,TRBV12-3/TRBV12-4,TRBJ2-1,NA,TGTGCCAGCATCCAGGACAGGCAGTCCCACAATGAGCAGTTCTTC,CASIQDRQSHNEQFF
NA,TRBV27,TRBJ2-2,NA,TGTGCCAGCAGTTCGGCGGGGACGGGCACCGGGGAGCTGTTTTTT,CASSSAGTGTGELFF
NA,TRBV20-1,TRBJ2-5,NA,TGCAGTGCTAGAGATCCTCTCCGGGAGAACTCGGAGACCCAGTACTTC,CSARDPLRENSETQYF
NA,TRBV6-1,TRBJ1-2,NA,TGTGCCAGCAGTGAAGAGAACGGCTATGGCTACACCTTC,CASSEENGYGYTF
TRBD2,TRBV29-1,TRBJ2-1,many,TGCAGCGTTGGACCACTAGCGGGAGGGAAGACCTACAATGAGCAGTTCTTC,CSVGPLAGGKTYNEQFF
NA,TRBV13,TRBJ1-1,NA,TGTGCCAGCAGCTTAGACACGGTCCCTGAAGCTTTCTTT,CASSLDTVPEAFF
NA,TRBV15,TRBJ2-3,NA,TGTGCCACCGCAGACAGTCCCACAGATACGCAGTATTTT,CATADSPTDTQYF
NA,TRBV29-1,TRBJ1-1,few,TGCAGCGTTGTTGTGCGGAGGAACACTGAAGCTTTCTTT,CSVVVRRNTEAFF
TRBD1,TRBV30,TRBJ2-7,NA,TGTGCCGCCGACAGGGGCGGGTACGAGCAGTACTTC,CAADRGGYEQYF
NA,TRBV12-3/TRBV12-4,TRBJ2-7,many,TGTGCCAGCAGTTCCCGGGAATACGAGCAGTACTTC,CASSSREYEQYF
NA,TRBV20-1,TRBJ2-7,few,TGCAGTGCTAGACCTGGGGCCCGTTTCGCGGGCCAACCCTACGAGCAGTACTTC,CSARPGARFAGQPYEQYF
TRBD2,TRBV4-2,TRBJ2-5,many,TGTGCCAGCAGCCAAGCTTCGGGGGGGGAACAAGAGACCCAGTACTTC,CASSQASGGEQETQYF
TRBD2,TRBV20-1,TRBJ2-7,few,TGCAGTGCTAGGGCTAGCGGGAACTCCTACGAGCAGTACTTC,CSARASGNSYEQYF
TRBD1,TRBV15,TRBJ2-7,many,TGTGCCACCAGCAGAGGTAACAGGGGGACCTACGAGCAGTACTTC,CATSRGNRGTYEQYF
NA,TRBV30,TRBJ1-5,NA,TGTGCCTGGGGGGAACGGGGGCATCGGGAGAGCAATCAGCCCCAGCATTTT,CAWGERGHRESNQPQHF
NA,TRBV2,TRBJ2-5,few,TGTGCCAGCAGTGAACGCCTGGGCAGGCAACAAGAGACCCAGTACTTC,CASSERLGRQQETQYF
NA,TRBV15,TRBJ1-2,NA,TGTGCCACCAGCAGAGAAACAGGTGTAGGCTACACCTTC,CATSRETGVGYTF
NA,TRBV19,TRBJ2-6,NA,TGTGCCAGTAGTATGGTGCGCAGGGAGGTTGCTGGGGCCAACGTCCTGACTTTC,CASSMVRREVAGANVLTF
TRBD1,TRBV7-3,TRBJ2-1,few,TGTGCCAGCAGCTCGTACCCGGGACAGCCATTGAATGAGCAGTTCTTC,CASSSYPGQPLNEQFF
TRBD2,TRBV28,TRBJ2-1,NA,TGTGCCAGCAGTTACGGGACTACTTACTCCTACAATGAGCAGTTCTTC,CASSYGTTYSYNEQFF
TRBD1,TRBV5-1,TRBJ2-7,NA,TGCGCCAGCAGCTTGGCCCTCCTGGACAGGGACGAGCAGTACTTC,CASSLALLDRDEQYF
TRBD1,TRBV5-1,TRBJ2-7,many,TGTGCCAGCAGCTTAGACAGGGTCTACGAGCAGTACTTC,CASSLDRVYEQYF
TRBD1,TRBV30,TRBJ2-7,few,TGTGCCTGGTTACCAGCAGGGGGCTCATCTCGCGAGCAGTACTTC,CAWLPAGGSSREQYF
NA,TRBV5-6,TRBJ1-1,NA,TGTGCCAGCAGCTTCCAGTCCGAGGGGACGAACACTGAAGCTTTCTTT,CASSFQSEGTNTEAFF
TRBD1,TRBV27,TRBJ2-6,few,TGTGCCAGTCGACAGGGGGCGCGGTCTGGGGCCAACGTCCTGACTTTC,CASRQGARSGANVLTF
TRBD1,TRBV12-3/TRBV12-4,TRBJ1-3,NA,TGTGCCAGCCGCCCTCTAAGACAGGGGGTAACACTCTCTGGAAACACCATATATTTT,CASRPLRQGVTLSGNTIYF
NA,TRBV7-8,TRBJ1-1,NA,TGTGCCAGCAGCCAGGCCGGGTCAGGGAGAGGAAGAACTGAAGCTTTCTTT,CASSQAGSGRGRTEAFF
NA,TRBV5-1,TRBJ2-1,NA,TGCGCCAGCAGCTTGGTTAGGTTAACCGACACGAACTACAATGAGCAGTTCTTC,CASSLVRLTDTNYNEQFF
NA,TRBV6-1,TRBJ2-5,few,TGTGCCAGCACCGAAAGGGACTTACAAGAGACCCAGTACTTC,CASTERDLQETQYF
NA,TRBV5-1,TRBJ2-7,NA,TGCGCCAGCAGCCTCGAGATAAGCTCCTACGAGCAGTACTTC,CASSLEISSYEQYF
TRBD2,TRBV7-7,TRBJ2-5,NA,TGTGCCAGCAGCTTAGGAGTATTAGCGGGGGTCCAAGAGACCCAGTACTTC,CASSLGVLAGVQETQYF
TRBD1,TRBV5-1,TRBJ1-2,few,TGCGCCAGCAGCCGGACAGGGGGTTGGGGCAACTATGGCTACACCTTC,CASSRTGGWGNYGYTF